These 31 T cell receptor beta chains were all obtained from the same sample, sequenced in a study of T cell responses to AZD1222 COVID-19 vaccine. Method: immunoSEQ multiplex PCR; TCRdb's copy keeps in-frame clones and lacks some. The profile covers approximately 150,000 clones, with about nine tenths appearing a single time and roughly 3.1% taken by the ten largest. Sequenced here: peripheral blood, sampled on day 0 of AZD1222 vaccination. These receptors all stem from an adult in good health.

The CDR3 is CASSLRGTGELFF. For the CDR3, the DNA is TGTGCCAGCAGCTTAAGGGGAACCGGGGAGCTGTTTTTT. V is TRBV7-6 and J is TRBJ2-2; D perhaps matches TRBD1 (5 bases). V shed 2 bases and J shed 5 bases, with 6 bases lying between them. CDR1 and CDR2 (germline): SGHVS, FNYEAQ. The CDR3 totals 13 residues. Using reference TRBV7-6 and TRBJ2-2 for the parts outside the CDR3, the full variable domain is GAGVSQSPRYKVTKRGQDVALRCDPISGHVSLYWYRQALGQGPEFLTYFNYEAQQDKSGLPNDRFSAERPEGSISTLTIQRTEQRDSAMYRCASSLRGTGELFFGEGSRLTVL.

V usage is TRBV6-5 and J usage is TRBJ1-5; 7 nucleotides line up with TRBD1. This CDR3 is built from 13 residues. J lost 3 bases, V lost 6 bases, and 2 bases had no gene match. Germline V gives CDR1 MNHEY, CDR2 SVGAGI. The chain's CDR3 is CASRDRFNQPQHF. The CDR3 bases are TGTGCCAGCAGGGACAGGTTCAATCAGCCCCAGCATTTT.

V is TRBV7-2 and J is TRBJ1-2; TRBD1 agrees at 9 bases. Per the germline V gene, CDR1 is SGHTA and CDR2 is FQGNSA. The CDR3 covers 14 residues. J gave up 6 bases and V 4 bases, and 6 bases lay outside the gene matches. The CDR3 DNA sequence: TGTGCCAGCAGCTCCCGACAGGGGGAGAATGGCTACACCTTC. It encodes CASSSRQGENGYTF.

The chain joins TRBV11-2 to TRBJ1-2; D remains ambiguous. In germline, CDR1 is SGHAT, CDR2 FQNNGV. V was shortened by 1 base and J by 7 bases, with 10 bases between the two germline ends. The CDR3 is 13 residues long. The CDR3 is CASSLGSFGGYTF. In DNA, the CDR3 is TGTGCCAGCAGCTTAGGCAGTTTTGGTGGCTACACCTTC. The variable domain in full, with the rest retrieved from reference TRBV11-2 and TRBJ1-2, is EAGVAQSPRYKIIEKRQSVAFWCNPISGHATLYWYQQILGQGPKLLIQFQNNGVVDDSQLPKDRFSAERLKGVDSTLKIQPAKLEDSAVYLCASSLGSFGGYTFGSGTRLTVV.

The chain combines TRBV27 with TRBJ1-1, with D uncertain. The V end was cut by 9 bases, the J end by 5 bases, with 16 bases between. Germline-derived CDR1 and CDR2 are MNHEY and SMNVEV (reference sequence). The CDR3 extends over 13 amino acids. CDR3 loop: CASALAGSTEAFF. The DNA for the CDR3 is TGTGCCAGTGCCCTGGCGGGGAGTACTGAAGCTTTCTTT.

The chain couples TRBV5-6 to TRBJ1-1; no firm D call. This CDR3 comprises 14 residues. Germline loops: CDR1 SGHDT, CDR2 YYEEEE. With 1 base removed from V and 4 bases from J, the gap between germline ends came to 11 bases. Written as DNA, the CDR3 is TGTGCCAGCAGCTTGACGGGAGCCACCACTGAAGCTTTCTTT. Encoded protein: CASSLTGATTEAFF.

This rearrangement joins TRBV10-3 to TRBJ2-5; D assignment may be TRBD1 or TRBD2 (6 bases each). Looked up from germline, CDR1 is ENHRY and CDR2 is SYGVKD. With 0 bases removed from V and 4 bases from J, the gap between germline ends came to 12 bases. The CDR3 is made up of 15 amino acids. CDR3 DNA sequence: TGTGCCATCAGTGAGTCTAAGGGGGGCCGAGAGACCCAGTACTTC. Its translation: CAISESKGGRETQYF.

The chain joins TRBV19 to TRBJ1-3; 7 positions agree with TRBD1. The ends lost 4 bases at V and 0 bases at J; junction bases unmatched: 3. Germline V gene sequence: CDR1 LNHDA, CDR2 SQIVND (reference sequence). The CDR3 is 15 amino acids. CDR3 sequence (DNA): TGTGCCAGTAGTAGAGGGACAGACTCTGGAAACACCATATATTTT. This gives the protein CASSRGTDSGNTIYF.

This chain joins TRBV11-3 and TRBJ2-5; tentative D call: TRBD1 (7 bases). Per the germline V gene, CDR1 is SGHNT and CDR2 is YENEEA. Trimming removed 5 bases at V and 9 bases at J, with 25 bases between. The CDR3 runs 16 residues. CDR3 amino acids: CASSPGGSGNKDSQYF. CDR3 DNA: TGTGCCAGCAGCCCAGGGGGTAGCGGTAATAAAGACTCCCAGTACTTC.

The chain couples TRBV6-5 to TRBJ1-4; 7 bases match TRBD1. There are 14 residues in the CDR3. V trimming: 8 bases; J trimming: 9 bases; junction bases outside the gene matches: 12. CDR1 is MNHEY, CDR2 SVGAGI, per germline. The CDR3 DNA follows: TGTGCCAGCCGACTGGGACAGCTCCCACAAAAACTGTTTTTT. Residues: CASRLGQLPQKLFF.

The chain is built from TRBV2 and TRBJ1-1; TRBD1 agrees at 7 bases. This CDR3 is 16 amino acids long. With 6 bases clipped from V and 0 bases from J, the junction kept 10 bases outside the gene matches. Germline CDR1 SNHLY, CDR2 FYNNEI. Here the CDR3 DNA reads TGTGCCAGCAGGCTCGGGACAGAGACTATGAACACTGAAGCTTTCTTT. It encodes CASRLGTETMNTEAFF.

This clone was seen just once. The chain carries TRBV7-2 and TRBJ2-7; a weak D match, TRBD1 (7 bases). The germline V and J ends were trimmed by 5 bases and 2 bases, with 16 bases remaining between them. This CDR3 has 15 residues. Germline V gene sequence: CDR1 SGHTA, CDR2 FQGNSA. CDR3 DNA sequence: TGTGCCAGCAGCCCACAGGGGACTGTAACCTACGAGCAGTACTTC. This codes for CASSPQGTVTYEQYF. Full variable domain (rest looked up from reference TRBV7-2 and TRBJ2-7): GAGVSQSPSNKVTEKGKDVELRCDPISGHTALYWYRQSLGQGLEFLIYFQGNSAPDKSGLPSDRFSAERTGGSVSTLTIQRTQQEDSAVYLCASSPQGTVTYEQYFGPGTRLTVT.

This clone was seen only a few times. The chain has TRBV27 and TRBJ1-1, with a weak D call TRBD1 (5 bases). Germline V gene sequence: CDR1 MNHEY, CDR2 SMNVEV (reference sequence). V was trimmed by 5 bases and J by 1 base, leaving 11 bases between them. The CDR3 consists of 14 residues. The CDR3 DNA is TGTGCCAGCAGTCCAAACGGGGGGAACACTGAAGCTTTCTTT. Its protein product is CASSPNGGNTEAFF.

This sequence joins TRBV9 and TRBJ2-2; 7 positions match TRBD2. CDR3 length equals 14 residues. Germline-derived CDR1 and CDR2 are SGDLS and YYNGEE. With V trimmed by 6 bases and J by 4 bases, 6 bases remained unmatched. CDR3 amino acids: CASNQGLITGELFF. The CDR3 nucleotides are TGTGCCAGCAACCAGGGACTAATCACCGGGGAGCTGTTTTTT.

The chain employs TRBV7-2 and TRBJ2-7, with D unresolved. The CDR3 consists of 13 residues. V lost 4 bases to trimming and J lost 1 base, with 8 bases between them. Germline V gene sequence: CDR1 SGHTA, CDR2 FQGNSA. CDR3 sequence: CASSSTVSYEQYF. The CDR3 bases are TGTGCCAGCAGCTCGACGGTGTCCTACGAGCAGTACTTC.

CDR3 region: CASSGGTGTRQPQHF. DNA for the CDR3: TGTGCCAGCAGTGGGGGGACAGGGACGAGGCAGCCCCAGCATTTT. The gene calls are TRBV2 and TRBJ1-5, with TRBD1 identical over 9 bases. V was pared by 4 bases and J by 7 bases, with 8 bases of the junction left unmatched. Germline loops: CDR1 SNHLY, CDR2 FYNNEI. The CDR3 has 15 residues.

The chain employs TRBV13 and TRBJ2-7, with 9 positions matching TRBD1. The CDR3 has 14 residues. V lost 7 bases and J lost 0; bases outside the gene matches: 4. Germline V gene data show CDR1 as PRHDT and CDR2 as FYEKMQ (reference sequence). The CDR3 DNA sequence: TGTGCCAGCACAAAGGGACAGGGCTCCTACGAGCAGTACTTC. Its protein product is CASTKGQGSYEQYF.

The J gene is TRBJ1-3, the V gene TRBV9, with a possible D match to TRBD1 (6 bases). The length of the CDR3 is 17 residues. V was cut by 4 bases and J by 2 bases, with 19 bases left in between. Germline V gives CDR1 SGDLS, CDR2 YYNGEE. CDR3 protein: CASSPQGGGAAGNTIYF. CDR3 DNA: TGTGCCAGCAGCCCACAAGGAGGGGGGGCGGCTGGAAACACCATATATTTT.

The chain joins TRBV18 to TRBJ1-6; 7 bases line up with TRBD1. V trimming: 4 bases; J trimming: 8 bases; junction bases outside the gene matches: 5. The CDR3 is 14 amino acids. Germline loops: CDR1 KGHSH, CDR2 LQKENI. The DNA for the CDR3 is TGTGCCAGCTCACTTGGACAGGTCGATTCACCCCTCCACTTT. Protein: CASSLGQVDSPLHF. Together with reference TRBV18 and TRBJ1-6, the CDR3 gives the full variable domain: NAGVMQNPRHLVRRRGQEARLRCSPMKGHSHVYWYRQLPEEGLKFMVYLQKENIIDESGMPKERFSAEFPKEGPSILRIQQVVRGDSAAYFCASSLGQVDSPLHFGNGTRLTVT.

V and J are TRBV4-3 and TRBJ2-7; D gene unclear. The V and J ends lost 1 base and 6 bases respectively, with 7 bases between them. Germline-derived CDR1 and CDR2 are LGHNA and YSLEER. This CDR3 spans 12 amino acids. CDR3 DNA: TGCGCCAGCAGCCAAGGTACCGGCGAGCAGTACTTC. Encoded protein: CASSQGTGEQYF.

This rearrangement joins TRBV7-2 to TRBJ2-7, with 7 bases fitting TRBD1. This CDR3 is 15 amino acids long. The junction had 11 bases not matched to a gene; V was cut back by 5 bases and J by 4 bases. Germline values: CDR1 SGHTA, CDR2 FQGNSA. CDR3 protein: CASSNRDRLKYEQYF. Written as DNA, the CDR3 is TGTGCCAGCAGCAACCGGGACAGACTAAAGTACGAGCAGTACTTC.

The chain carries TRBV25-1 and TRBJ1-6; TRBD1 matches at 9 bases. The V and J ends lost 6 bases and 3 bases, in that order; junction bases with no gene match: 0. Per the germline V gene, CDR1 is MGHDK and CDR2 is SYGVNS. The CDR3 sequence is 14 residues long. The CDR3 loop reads CASRGQGYNSPLHF. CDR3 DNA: TGTGCCAGCAGGGGACAGGGCTATAATTCACCCCTCCACTTT.

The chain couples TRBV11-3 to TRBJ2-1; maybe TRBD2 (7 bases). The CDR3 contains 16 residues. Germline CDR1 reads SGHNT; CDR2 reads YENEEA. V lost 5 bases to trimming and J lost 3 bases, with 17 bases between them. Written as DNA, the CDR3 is TGTGCCAGCAGCCCCGGGGGGCAGGGTGACTACAATGAGCAGTTCTTC. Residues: CASSPGGQGDYNEQFF.

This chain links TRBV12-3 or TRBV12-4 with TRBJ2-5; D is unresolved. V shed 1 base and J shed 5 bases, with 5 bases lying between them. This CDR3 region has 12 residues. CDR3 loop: CASSLGRETQYF. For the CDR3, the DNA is TGTGCCAGCAGTTTAGGGCGGGAGACCCAGTACTTC.

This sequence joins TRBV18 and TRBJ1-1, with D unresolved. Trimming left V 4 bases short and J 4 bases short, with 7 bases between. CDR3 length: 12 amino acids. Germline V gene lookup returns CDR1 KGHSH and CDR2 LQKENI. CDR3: CASSQGGTEAFF. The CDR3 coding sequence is TGTGCCAGCTCACAGGGCGGCACTGAAGCTTTCTTT.

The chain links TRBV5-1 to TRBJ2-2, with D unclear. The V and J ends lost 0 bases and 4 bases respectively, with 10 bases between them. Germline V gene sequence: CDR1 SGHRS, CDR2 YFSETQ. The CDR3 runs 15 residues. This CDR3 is CASSLGFVGTGELFF. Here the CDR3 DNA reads TGCGCCAGCAGCTTGGGGTTTGTGGGCACCGGGGAGCTGTTTTTT. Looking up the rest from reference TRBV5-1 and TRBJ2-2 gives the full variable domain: KAGVTQTPRYLIKTRGQQVTLSCSPISGHRSVSWYQQTPGQGLQFLFEYFSETQRNKGNFPGRFSGRQFSNSRSEMNVSTLELGDSALYLCASSLGFVGTGELFFGEGSRLTVL.

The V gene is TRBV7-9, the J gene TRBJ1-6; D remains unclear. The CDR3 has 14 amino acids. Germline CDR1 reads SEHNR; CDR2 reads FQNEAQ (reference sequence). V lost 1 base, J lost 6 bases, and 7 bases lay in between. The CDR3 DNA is TGTGCCAGCAGCTTAGAAGGGTTTAATTCACCCCTCCACTTT. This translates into CASSLEGFNSPLHF.

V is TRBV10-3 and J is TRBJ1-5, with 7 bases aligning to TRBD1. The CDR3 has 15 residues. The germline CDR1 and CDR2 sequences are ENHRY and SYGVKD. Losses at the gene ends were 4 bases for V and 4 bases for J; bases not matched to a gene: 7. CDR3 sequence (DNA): TGTGCCATCAGTGGAGGGCAACAGGGGAATCAGCCCCAGCATTTT. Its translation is CAISGGQQGNQPQHF.

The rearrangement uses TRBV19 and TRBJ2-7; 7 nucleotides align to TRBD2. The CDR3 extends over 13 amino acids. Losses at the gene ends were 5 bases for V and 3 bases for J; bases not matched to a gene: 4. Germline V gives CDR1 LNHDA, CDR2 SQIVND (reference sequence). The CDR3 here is CASSPGTNYEQYF. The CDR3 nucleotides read TGTGCCAGTAGTCCCGGGACTAACTACGAGCAGTACTTC.

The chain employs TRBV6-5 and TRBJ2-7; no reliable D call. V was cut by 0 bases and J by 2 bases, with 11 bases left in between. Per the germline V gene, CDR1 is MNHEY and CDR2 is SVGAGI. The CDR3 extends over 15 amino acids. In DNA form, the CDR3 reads TGTGCCAGCAGTTACTCGTCCTTCGGAACCTACGAGCAGTACTTC. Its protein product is CASSYSSFGTYEQYF.

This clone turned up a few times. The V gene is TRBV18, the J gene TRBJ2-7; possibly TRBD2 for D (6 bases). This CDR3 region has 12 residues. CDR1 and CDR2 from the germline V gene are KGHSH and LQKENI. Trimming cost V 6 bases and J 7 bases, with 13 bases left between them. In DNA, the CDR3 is TGTGCCAGCTCCCCGGACTACCGAGAGCAGTACTTC. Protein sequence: CASSPDYREQYF.